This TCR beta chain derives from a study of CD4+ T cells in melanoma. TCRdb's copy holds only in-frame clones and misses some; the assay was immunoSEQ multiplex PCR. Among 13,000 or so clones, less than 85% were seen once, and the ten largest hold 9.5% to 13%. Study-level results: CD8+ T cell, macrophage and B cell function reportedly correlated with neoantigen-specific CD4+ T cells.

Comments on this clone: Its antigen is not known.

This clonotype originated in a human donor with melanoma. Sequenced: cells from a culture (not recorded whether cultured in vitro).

CDR3 residues: CASSSTQTTGELFF. In nucleotides, the CDR3 is TGTGCCAGCAGTTCCACCCAAACCACCGGGGAGCTGTTTTTT. V gene TRBV6-5 combines with J gene TRBJ2-2, with D unresolved. Germline assignment: CDR1 MNHEY and CDR2 SVGAGI. The CDR3 length is 14 residues. V gave up 4 bases and J gave up 4 bases, with 10 bases separating them.